A selection of T cell receptor beta chains follows, all from one sample in a study of blood T cell repertoires in COVID-19. Here immunoSEQ multiplex PCR was the method, and the copy in TCRdb shows in-frame clones only, minus some. Altogether almost 250,000 clones are present, roughly nine tenths being singletons, with the ten largest covering around 1.5%. Sequencing used peripheral blood. The receptors were sampled from a woman in her sixties or seventies who had recovered from COVID-19. The CDR3 runs from the conserved cysteine through the conserved F or W. A D gene is named only where the DNA matches it firmly. The size of a clone is reported for some rows only, either as once, few or many, or as a class for expanded clones.

d_gene	abundance	v_gene	j_gene	CDR3aa	CDR3nt
-	-	TRBV7-2	TRBJ1-2	CASSLARGGYTF	TGTGCCAGCAGCTTAGCGCGGGGTGGCTACACCTTC
TRBD2	-	TRBV6-5	TRBJ2-2	CASTLNRGAGELFF	TGTGCCAGCACATTAAACCGGGGGGCCGGGGAGCTGTTTTTT
TRBD1	-	TRBV7-8	TRBJ1-3	CASSLAGRGIGNTIYF	TGTGCCAGCAGCTTAGCGGGCAGGGGGATTGGAAACACCATATATTTT
-	once	TRBV28	TRBJ1-3	CASSFGHFSPLSPGNTIYF	TGTGCCAGCAGTTTCGGACATTTTTCTCCGCTCTCCCCTGGAAACACCATATATTTT
TRBD1	-	TRBV12-3/TRBV12-4	TRBJ1-2	CASSLKGAFGYTF	TGTGCCAGCAGTTTAAAGGGGGCTTTTGGCTACACCTTC
TRBD1	-	TRBV5-1	TRBJ2-4	CASSVQGGDIQYF	TGCGCCAGCAGCGTACAGGGGGGTGACATTCAGTACTTC
TRBD1	-	TRBV2	TRBJ2-7	CASRQTGGTGASYEQYF	TGTGCCAGCAGACAAACGGGGGGGACAGGGGCGTCCTACGAGCAGTACTTC
-	-	TRBV5-1	TRBJ1-4	CASSSRGGQTNEKLFF	TGCGCCAGCAGCAGCCGGGGGGGACAAACTAATGAAAAACTGTTTTTT
-	-	TRBV18	TRBJ1-1	CASSRSGTEAFF	TGTGCCAGCTCACGATCGGGCACTGAAGCTTTCTTT
-	-	TRBV6-5	TRBJ2-5	CASSSPRKMQETQYF	TGTGCCAGCAGTTCACCCAGAAAAATGCAAGAGACCCAGTACTTC
-	-	TRBV9	TRBJ1-4	CASSQDSRSKLFF	TGTGCCAGCAGCCAGGACAGCCGTTCAAAACTGTTTTTT
-	-	TRBV5-1	TRBJ1-2	CASSLDVNYGYTF	TGCGCCAGCAGCTTGGATGTAAATTATGGCTACACCTTC
TRBD1	-	TRBV25-1	TRBJ1-1	CASNRGRGTEAFF	TGTGCCAGCAACAGGGGGCGGGGAACTGAAGCTTTCTTT
TRBD1	-	TRBV14	TRBJ1-2	CASSRRQGANGYTF	TGTGCCAGCAGCCGTAGACAGGGGGCGAATGGCTACACCTTC
TRBD2	-	TRBV11-3	TRBJ2-3	CASSLGTSGVSTQYF	TGTGCCAGCAGCTTAGGAACTAGCGGGGTTAGTACGCAGTATTTT
-	-	TRBV7-9	TRBJ2-5	CASSLALMGVGGETQYF	TGTGCCAGCAGCTTAGCGCTAATGGGCGTAGGGGGAGAGACCCAGTACTTC
-	-	TRBV7-9	TRBJ2-7	CASLGARNEQYF	TGTGCCAGCTTAGGGGCGCGAAACGAGCAGTACTTC
-	-	TRBV27	TRBJ2-3	CASKRGSWDTQYF	TGTGCCAGCAAACGGGGGTCGTGGGATACGCAGTATTTT
TRBD2	once	TRBV18	TRBJ2-5	CASSPFFSGGAEETQYF	TGTGCCAGCTCACCCTTCTTTAGCGGGGGCGCGGAAGAGACCCAGTACTTC
-	-	TRBV4-2	TRBJ2-2	CASSRPGLGTGELFF	TGTGCCAGCAGCCGACCAGGGCTTGGCACCGGGGAGCTGTTTTTT
-	-	TRBV7-6	TRBJ2-7	CASSRDLTGEQYF	TGTGCCAGCAGCCGGGACTTAACGGGGGAGCAGTACTTC
TRBD1	-	TRBV6-5	TRBJ2-1	CASRETGNNEQFF	TGTGCCAGCAGGGAGACAGGGAACAATGAGCAGTTCTTC
TRBD2	-	TRBV4-3	TRBJ2-1	CASSHASGGADEQFF	TGCGCCAGCAGCCACGCTAGCGGGGGGGCCGATGAGCAGTTCTTC
-	-	TRBV10-2	TRBJ1-2	CASTQDSYGYTF	TGCGCCAGCACCCAGGACAGCTATGGCTACACCTTC
TRBD1	-	TRBV4-2	TRBJ2-5	CASSQPGQAAETQYF	TGTGCCAGCAGCCAGCCGGGACAGGCTGCGGAGACCCAGTACTTC
TRBD2	few	TRBV4-1	TRBJ2-3	CASSQVQGAGGTDTQYF	TGCGCCAGCAGCCAAGTTCAGGGAGCGGGGGGCACAGATACGCAGTATTTT
-	-	TRBV7-2	TRBJ1-2	CASSALGSGLRGYTF	TGTGCCAGCAGCGCCCTTGGGTCAGGTCTCCGTGGCTACACCTTC
TRBD1	-	TRBV6-5	TRBJ1-2	CASSLGQTVNYGYTF	TGTGCCAGCAGCCTGGGACAGACAGTTAACTATGGCTACACCTTC
TRBD1	-	TRBV6-5	TRBJ1-6	CASSYADRESPLHF	TGTGCCAGCAGTTACGCGGACAGGGAGTCACCCCTCCACTTT
TRBD1	-	TRBV5-1	TRBJ1-4	CASSRDRGGGEKLFF	TGCGCCAGCAGCCGGGACAGGGGAGGAGGTGAAAAACTGTTTTTT
-	few	TRBV25-1	TRBJ1-1	CASSTWGGTLNTEAFF	TGTGCCAGCAGTACCTGGGGGGGGACCTTGAACACTGAAGCTTTCTTT
-	-	TRBV7-2	TRBJ2-3	CASSTQRTSTDTQYF	TGTGCCAGCAGCACCCAAAGGACTAGCACAGATACGCAGTATTTT
-	-	TRBV7-8	TRBJ1-1	CALKQGLDTEAFF	TGTGCGCTTAAACAGGGTCTTGACACTGAAGCTTTCTTT
-	-	TRBV6-2/TRBV6-3	TRBJ1-2	CASSLSGARNYGYTF	TGTGCCAGCAGTTTGTCAGGGGCAAGGAACTATGGCTACACCTTC
-	-	TRBV28	TRBJ1-5	CASSFGPRRNQPQHF	TGTGCCAGCAGTTTTGGGCCCCGTAGGAATCAGCCCCAGCATTTT
-	-	TRBV28	TRBJ1-4	CASSGAQGFGEKLFF	TGTGCCAGCAGTGGGGCACAGGGATTCGGCGAAAAACTGTTTTTT
-	-	TRBV28	TRBJ1-1	CASSDTGMNTEAFF	TGTGCCAGCAGTGACACAGGGATGAACACTGAAGCTTTCTTT
-	few	TRBV7-9	TRBJ1-2	CASSLSLSGVRTF	TGTGCCAGCAGCTTAAGCCTCTCGGGAGTTCGCACCTTC
-	-	TRBV7-2	TRBJ1-1	CASSTPPGTNYMNTEAFF	TGTGCCAGCAGCACTCCCCCCGGGACAAATTACATGAACACTGAAGCTTTCTTT
-	-	TRBV28	TRBJ1-2	CASSVRVAPYGYTF	TGTGCCAGCAGCGTCCGGGTGGCTCCCTATGGCTACACCTTC
-	-	TRBV4-1	TRBJ1-5	CASSQSGNQPQHF	TGCGCCAGCAGCCAAAGCGGCAATCAGCCCCAGCATTTT
-	-	TRBV29-1	TRBJ2-7	CSVEEGREQYF	TGCAGCGTTGAGGAGGGGCGCGAGCAGTACTTC
-	-	TRBV7-7	TRBJ1-1	CASSRIDRNTEAFF	TGTGCTAGCAGCCGAATCGACAGGAACACTGAAGCTTTCTTT
TRBD1	-	TRBV7-8	TRBJ1-2	CASSLWQGAHYGYTF	TGTGCCAGCAGCTTATGGCAGGGGGCTCACTATGGCTACACCTTC
-	-	TRBV29-1	TRBJ1-2	CSVEDPGLGGYTF	TGCAGCGTTGAAGACCCAGGGTTGGGAGGCTACACCTTC
TRBD1	-	TRBV4-1	TRBJ2-7	CASSTRDRGHEQYF	TGCGCCAGCAGCACCCGGGACAGGGGCCACGAGCAGTACTTC
-	-	TRBV11-2	TRBJ2-3	CASSWLAQGTDTQYF	TGTGCCAGCAGCTGGTTGGCCCAGGGGACAGATACGCAGTATTTT
-	once	TRBV11-2	TRBJ1-4	CASSPQGPNEKLFF	TGTGCCAGCAGCCCACAGGGACCCAATGAAAAACTGTTTTTT
-	-	TRBV7-8	TRBJ1-2	CASSPAPGGYGYTF	TGTGCCAGCAGCCCAGCCCCCGGAGGGTATGGCTACACCTTC
-	once	TRBV28	TRBJ1-2	CASRGGPRVIYGYTF	TGTGCCAGCAGGGGGGGTCCGAGGGTAATCTATGGCTACACCTTC
-	-	TRBV6-6	TRBJ1-5	CASSYSTGRGNQPQHF	TGTGCCAGCAGTTACTCGACAGGACGGGGCAATCAGCCCCAGCATTTT
TRBD2	-	TRBV5-1	TRBJ2-2	CASSLVASGATGELFF	TGCGCCAGCAGCTTGGTGGCTAGCGGAGCCACCGGGGAGCTGTTTTTT
-	-	TRBV4-1	TRBJ2-1	CASSQGQARNEQFF	TGCGCCAGCAGCCAAGGTCAAGCGCGCAATGAGCAGTTCTTC
TRBD1	-	TRBV19	TRBJ1-2	CASRAEGQGNYYYGYTF	TGTGCCAGTAGGGCGGAGGGACAGGGTAATTATTACTATGGCTACACCTTC
-	-	TRBV4-1	TRBJ2-5	CASSQDPGLHSETQYF	TGCGCCAGCAGCCAAGATCCCGGACTACATTCGGAGACCCAGTACTTC
TRBD1	-	TRBV11-3	TRBJ2-2	CASSPPDRAHAGELFF	TGTGCCAGCAGTCCCCCCGACAGGGCTCACGCCGGGGAGCTGTTTTTT
-	once	TRBV5-1	TRBJ2-2	CASSLGRGQRTGELFF	TGCGCCAGCAGCTTGGGGCGGGGGCAAAGGACCGGGGAGCTGTTTTTT
TRBD1	-	TRBV19	TRBJ1-3	CASSTRQGDPGNTIYF	TGTGCCAGTAGTACCCGACAGGGGGATCCTGGAAACACCATATATTTT